This T cell receptor beta chain was obtained from a study of blood T cell repertoires in COVID-19. On the study more broadly: Acute-phase and convalescent COVID-19 samples originated in the United States, Italy and Spain.

CDR3 size: 12 residues. Germline V CDR1 and CDR2: MNHEY, SMNVEV (reference sequence). Unmatched junction bases numbered 7, after V lost 6 bases and J lost 12 bases. As originally analysed: For nucleated cells, counts were estimated from reference gene primer amplification. Generated by immunoSEQ multiplex PCR, the TCRdb table keeps only in-frame clones and is missing some. V and J calls and clone size are those listed in that table; D and trimming were worked out from the DNA. The sample includes fewer than 350,000 clones, 70% to 90% seen only once; the top ten take approximately 12%. This chain links TRBV27 with TRBJ2-1; TRBD1 matches at 8 bases. The sample comprised peripheral blood. The origin of this receptor is a woman aged 25-40 years with COVID-19, enrolled during active disease. The CDR3 sequence: CASRTGQGRQFF. The CDR3 DNA sequence: TGTGCCAGCAGAACAGGACAGGGACGGCAGTTCTTC.